The clone carrying this T cell receptor (beta chain) was observed a few times. Some clones are missing from TCRdb's copy, which holds only in-frame ones; the method was immunoSEQ multiplex PCR. The sample includes tens of thousands of clones, 70% to 85% of them seen just once. The data were taken from a study of OX40 agonist ivuxolimab in advanced cancers. Study-level background: Six ivuxolimab dose levels, 0.01 to 10 mg/kg, were given intravenously every 2 weeks.

Germline CDR1 is SGHDT and CDR2 is YYEEEE. This CDR3 is 18 amino acids long. The V end lost 0 bases, the J end lost 6 bases, and 24 bases lay between the germline ends. This receptor was taken from an adult with an advanced solid tumor such as melanoma, head and neck, liver or kidney cancer. The chain is built from TRBV5-6 and TRBJ1-2; D unresolved. This specimen consisted of CD4+ or CD8+ T cells sorted from blood, obtained in a trial of the OX40 agonist ivuxolimab. The DNA of the CDR3 is TGTGCCAGCAGCTTGGAGGTTTCGCGAGGTGGGATATTTCATGGCTACACCTTC. Its translation is CASSLEVSRGGIFHGYTF.